This is a list of T cell receptor beta chains from one sample in a study of blood T cell repertoires in COVID-19. Clones were sequenced by immunoSEQ multiplex PCR, and TCRdb holds only the in-frame ones, with some missing. This sample has about 310,000 clones, with more than 75% found just once. The sample comprised peripheral blood. The receptors come from a woman aged 45-60 years who had recovered from COVID-19. Each CDR3 is given with its conserved first and last residue. The order of the fields is clone size, J gene, V gene, CDR3 protein. Size is stated for part of the rows, as once, few or many counts, or as a class when the clone is expanded.

size: -
J: TRBJ1-2
V: TRBV5-4
CDR3: CASSTPGTSRGYTF

size: -
J: TRBJ1-1
V: TRBV4-2
CDR3: CASSSAQGYSTEAFF

size: -
J: TRBJ2-3
V: TRBV5-4
CDR3: CASSSMGTGAYYNTDTQYF

size: -
J: TRBJ2-3
V: TRBV18
CDR3: CASSPSDTQYF

size: -
J: TRBJ2-6
V: TRBV5-1
CDR3: CATRSQGSSGANVLTF

size: -
J: TRBJ1-2
V: TRBV19
CDR3: CASIPSGGTLGYTF

size: -
J: TRBJ2-7
V: TRBV6-8
CDR3: CASSYTGLGHEQYF

size: -
J: TRBJ2-1
V: TRBV30
CDR3: CAWSTRANEQFF

size: few
J: TRBJ1-4
V: TRBV11-2
CDR3: CASSLVGGRAEKLFF

size: -
J: TRBJ2-7
V: TRBV7-2
CDR3: CASGPGSLVEQYF

size: -
J: TRBJ2-7
V: TRBV9
CDR3: CASSVEWGGDEQYF

size: -
J: TRBJ2-3
V: TRBV19
CDR3: CASSILEEPDTQYF

size: few
J: TRBJ2-2
V: TRBV6-5
CDR3: CASRRPNTGELFF

size: -
J: TRBJ2-2
V: TRBV7-3
CDR3: CASSRTSGNVDTGELFF

size: -
J: TRBJ2-2
V: TRBV2
CDR3: CASSELNGELFF

size: -
J: TRBJ2-5
V: TRBV19
CDR3: CASSKGGRQETQYF

size: -
J: TRBJ1-6
V: TRBV6-5
CDR3: CASSAGQDRSPLHF

size: few
J: TRBJ1-1
V: TRBV27
CDR3: CASSLYLQGNTEAFF

size: -
J: TRBJ1-2
V: TRBV19
CDR3: CASSPTGVNGYTF

size: -
J: TRBJ2-1
V: TRBV9
CDR3: CASSGDSTYNEQFF

size: -
J: TRBJ2-7
V: TRBV6-5
CDR3: CASSPGALRREQYF

size: -
J: TRBJ1-1
V: TRBV2
CDR3: CASKFETGLNTEAFF